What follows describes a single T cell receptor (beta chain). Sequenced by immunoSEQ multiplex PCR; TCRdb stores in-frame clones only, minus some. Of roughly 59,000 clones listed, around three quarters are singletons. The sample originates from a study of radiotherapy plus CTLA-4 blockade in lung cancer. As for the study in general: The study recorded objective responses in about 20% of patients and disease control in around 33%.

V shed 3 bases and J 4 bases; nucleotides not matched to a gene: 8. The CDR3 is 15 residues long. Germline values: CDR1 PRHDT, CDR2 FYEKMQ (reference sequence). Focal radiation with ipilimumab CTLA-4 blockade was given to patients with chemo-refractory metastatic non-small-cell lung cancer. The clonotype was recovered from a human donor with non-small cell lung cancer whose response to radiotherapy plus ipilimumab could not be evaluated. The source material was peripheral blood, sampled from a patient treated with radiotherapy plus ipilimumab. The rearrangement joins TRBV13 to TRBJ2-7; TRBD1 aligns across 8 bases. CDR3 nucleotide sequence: TGTGCCAGCAGCTTCCAGGGACAGGACATATACGAGCAGTACTTC. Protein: CASSFQGQDIYEQYF.